The clone carrying this TCR beta chain was seen at least ten times. The record originates from a study of T cells after yellow fever vaccination. Background on the study: SMART-Seq v4 Ultra Low Input prepared the low-cell-number fractions.

From the 5' RACE reads, TCRdb called clonotypes with MiXCR, one entry per CDR3 protein. The sample holds tens of thousands of distinct CDR3 sequences, roughly 7.4% seen once. The CDR3 is 16 residues long. In germline, CDR1 is SGHVS, CDR2 FQNEAQ. Trimming shortened V by 4 bases and J by 8 bases, and 21 bases separated the two germline ends. The specimen was CD8+ T cells sorted from PBMCs, collected roughly 5 days after the first yellow fever vaccination. The V and J genes are TRBV7-8 and TRBJ2-1; D might be TRBD1 (5 bases). The source is a man aged 18 to 30 who received the YFV17D yellow fever vaccine. The CDR3: CASSSLGQGMFDEQFF. DNA of the CDR3: TGTGCCAGCAGCTCCCTGGGGCAGGGTATGTTCGATGAGCAGTTCTTC.